Listed here is a single T cell receptor beta chain. Its antigen is not known. This sample is drawn from a study of T cells after yellow fever vaccination. General observations from the study: Post-booster repertoires contained most primary-vaccination clones again (about 96% CD4, around 88% CD8). Overlap between CD4 and CD8 compartments was detected for a small share of clonotypes. The study noted that FACS-sorted repertoires could contain abundant clonotypes contaminating from the bulk population.

Using its own MiXCR run on the 5' RACE reads, TCRdb lists one record per CDR3 protein. This table has about 630,000 distinct CDR3 sequences, around an eighth appearing once. Here the sequenced sample was PBMCs, taken on the day of the yellow fever booster vaccination. The sequence came from a man aged 30 to 39 who received the YFV17D yellow fever vaccine.

The CDR3 DNA reads TGTGCCAGCAGTCCCCACCCGCCCCAATACGAGCAGTACTTC. Translation: CASSPHPPQYEQYF. V and J are TRBV12-3 or TRBV12-4 and TRBJ2-7; D ambiguous. V dropped 5 bases and J dropped 4 bases, with 15 bases sitting between them. The CDR3 runs to 14 residues.